The 5 T cell receptor beta chains presented below share a single source sample, sequenced in a study of shared clonotypes between healthy human individuals. Libraries were prepared by immunoSEQ multiplex PCR; TCRdb keeps only in-frame clonotypes and omits some of them. The sample records 2 million to 2.5 million clones, just over 90% being singletons. Sequencing was done on a sample of naive CD4+ T cells from PBMCs. Subset: CD45RA+ positively selected. These receptors originate from a man aged 18 to 29 in good health. Some clones in this sample may be carry-over from other donors' samples.

Here the CDR3 reads CASSETRGFTDTQYF. CDR3 in DNA: TGCGCCAGCAGCGAGACCAGGGGTTTCACAGATACGCAGTATTTT. The V gene is TRBV5-1, the J gene TRBJ2-3; D is possibly TRBD1 (6 bases). The CDR3 is 15 residues long. From germline, CDR1 is SGHRS and CDR2 YFSETQ. V was clipped by 4 bases and J by 2 bases, with 14 bases between them.

The chain couples TRBV15 to TRBJ2-5, with a tentative D call TRBD2 (7 bases). Between the trimmed V and J ends, which lost 1 base and 4 bases, there was a span of 16 bases. CDR1 is LNHNV and CDR2 is YYDKDF in the germline V gene (reference sequence). This CDR3 is built from 16 residues. The CDR3 region is CATSRGGGVMLETQYF. The CDR3 DNA follows: TGTGCCACCAGCAGAGGAGGGGGGGTCATGTTAGAGACCCAGTACTTC.

As to this clone: The sample holds other DNA sequences that translate to the same CDR3. The chain uses TRBV5-5 and TRBJ1-2; TRBD1 might be the D (5 bases). Germline CDR1 SGHKS, CDR2 YYEKEE (reference sequence). The V end was cut by 1 base, the J end by 5 bases, with 9 bases between. This CDR3 has 13 amino acids. CDR3 protein: CASSLSGGYGYTF. CDR3 DNA: TGTGCCAGCAGCTTGTCCGGGGGGTATGGCTACACCTTC. The full variable domain, with the rest looked up from reference TRBV5-5 and TRBJ1-2, is DAGVTQSPTHLIKTRGQQVTLRCSPISGHKSVSWYQQVLGQGPQFIFQYYEKEERGRGNFPDRFSARQFPNYSSELNVNALLLGDSALYLCASSLSGGYGYTFGSGTRLTVV.

With regard to this clone: Different DNA sequences within this sample yield the same CDR3. The chain recombines TRBV18 with TRBJ1-4, with D unclear. The CDR3 has 14 amino acids. CDR1 and CDR2 from the germline V gene are KGHSH and LQKENI. The V end lost 4 bases, the J end lost 2 bases, and 8 bases lay between the germline ends. CDR3 protein: CASSRGRTNEKLFF. CDR3 bases: TGTGCCAGCTCACGTGGACGGACTAATGAAAAACTGTTTTTT.

The rearrangement links TRBV7-2 to TRBJ1-2, with 8 positions matching TRBD1. This CDR3 region has 17 residues. Germline V gives CDR1 SGHTA, CDR2 FQGNSA. The trim removed 2 bases at V and 0 bases at J, leaving 8 bases unmatched. CDR3 sequence reads: CASSLRTGRGANYGYTF. Here the CDR3 DNA reads TGTGCCAGCAGCTTAAGGACAGGGCGGGGAGCTAACTATGGCTACACCTTC.